What follows are 12 T cell receptor beta chains derived from one specimen sequenced in a study of cytomegalovirus exposure and HLA in healthy donors. Primers included in the PCR were 60 Vbeta and 13 Jbeta primers. Sequencing used immunoSEQ multiplex PCR; TCRdb keeps in-frame clones, though not all of them. The repertoire shows roughly 150,000 clones; the top ten hold about 1.7%. The sequenced material came from PBMCs. The receptors were sampled from a woman aged 50 to 60 in good health and CMV-seronegative.

The V and J genes are TRBV6-5 and TRBJ2-1; 8 bases are shared with TRBD2. Looked up from germline, CDR1 is MNHEY and CDR2 is SVGAGI. The V segment lost 7 bases and the J segment 9 bases; nucleotides outside the gene matches: 2. This CDR3 has 11 residues. The CDR3 reads CASILAGEQFF. The CDR3, as DNA: TGTGCCAGCATTCTAGCGGGTGAGCAGTTCTTC.

This CDR3 reads CASSFDRAKRGYTF. In DNA form, the CDR3 reads TGTGCCAGCAGTTTCGACAGGGCCAAGCGGGGCTACACCTTC. V gene TRBV27 combines with J gene TRBJ1-2, with 7 bases aligning to TRBD1. This CDR3 has 14 amino acids. CDR1 is MNHEY and CDR2 is SMNVEV in the germline V gene (reference sequence). V shed 3 bases, J shed 8 bases, and the junction held 9 bases outside the gene matches.

V gene TRBV4-1 combines with J gene TRBJ2-1; TRBD2 is a possible D gene (6 bases). There are 16 residues in the CDR3. Germline V gene data show CDR1 as MGHRA and CDR2 as YSYEKL. With 5 bases removed from V and 1 base from J, the gap between germline ends came to 15 bases. This CDR3 reads CASSNIGRGSYNEQFF. CDR3 sequence (DNA): TGCGCCAGCAGCAACATCGGGAGAGGGTCCTACAATGAGCAGTTCTTC.

The chain couples TRBV4-2 to TRBJ1-3; 8 bases fit TRBD1. CDR3 length equals 19 residues. The V segment lost 0 bases and the J segment 0 bases; nucleotides outside the gene matches: 10. Germline V gene sequence: CDR1 LGHNA, CDR2 YNFKEQ. The CDR3: CASSQEGHRGSSSGNTIYF. The CDR3 region has the DNA TGTGCCAGCAGCCAAGAGGGCCACAGGGGGTCCTCCTCTGGAAACACCATATATTTT.

The genes are TRBV7-3 and TRBJ2-1; 9 bases are shared with TRBD2. Germline-derived CDR1 and CDR2 are SGHTA and FQGTGA. Trimming took 2 bases from V and 9 from J; bases not matched to a gene: 5. The CDR3 contains 14 residues. CDR3 amino acids: CASSLLGAGGEQFF. CDR3 DNA sequence: TGTGCCAGCAGCTTACTAGGAGCGGGGGGTGAGCAGTTCTTC. The full variable domain, rest sourced from reference TRBV7-3 and TRBJ2-1, is GAGVSQTPSNKVTEKGKYVELRCDPISGHTALYWYRQSLGQGPEFLIYFQGTGAADDSGLPNDRFFAVRPEGSVSTLKIQRTERGDSAVYLCASSLLGAGGEQFFGPGTRLTVL.

The CDR3 region is CASSALQGSYEQYF. CDR3 in DNA: TGCGCCAGCAGCGCCTTACAGGGCTCCTACGAGCAGTACTTC. The chain joins TRBV5-1 to TRBJ2-7, with D possibly matching TRBD1 (6 bases). Trimming shortened V by 4 bases and J by 0 bases, and 11 bases separated the two germline ends. The CDR3 spans 14 residues. CDR1 and CDR2 from the germline V gene are SGHRS and YFSETQ.

This sequence joins TRBV30 and TRBJ1-1; no clear D gene. V gave up 3 bases and J gave up 1 base, with 12 bases separating them. Germline loops: CDR1 GTSNPN, CDR2 SVGIG (reference sequence). This CDR3 has 14 residues. The DNA for the CDR3 is TGTGCCTGGAGCACCGGTACCTCGAACACTGAAGCTTTCTTT. This sequence encodes CAWSTGTSNTEAFF.

The rearrangement uses TRBV5-1 and TRBJ1-6; D unresolved. V gave up 6 bases and J gave up 12 bases, with 19 bases separating them. The CDR3 totals 14 residues. CDR1 is SGHRS, CDR2 YFSETQ, per germline. As DNA, the CDR3 is TGCGCCAGCACCCCCGAGGGAGATTTGGTACCCCTCCACTTT. This codes for CASTPEGDLVPLHF.

The chain recombines TRBV25-1 with TRBJ2-2; 14 positions agree with TRBD2. CDR3 length: 15 amino acids. Germline loops: CDR1 MGHDK, CDR2 SYGVNS. V was pared by 5 bases and J by 6 bases, with 2 bases of the junction left unmatched. CDR3 amino acids: CASSTGLAGAGELFF. In DNA, the CDR3 is TGTGCCAGCAGTACGGGACTAGCGGGAGCCGGGGAGCTGTTTTTT.

V and J are TRBV7-8 and TRBJ2-3; 8 bases agree with TRBD2. Germline V CDR1 and CDR2: SGHVS, FQNEAQ. This CDR3 is 16 amino acids long. V lost 0 bases to trimming and J lost 5 bases; unmatched junction nucleotides: 7. CDR3 sequence: CASSLATSVVVDTQYF. The CDR3 nucleotides read TGTGCCAGCAGCTTAGCGACTAGCGTTGTAGTAGATACGCAGTATTTT.

CDR3 protein: CASSDAGGNRNTIYF. As DNA, the CDR3 is TGTGCCAGCAGTGACGCGGGAGGGAATCGGAACACCATATATTTT. This sequence joins TRBV6-1 and TRBJ1-3; D is ambiguous. The CDR3 extends over 15 amino acids. Looked up from germline, CDR1 is MNHNS and CDR2 is SASEGT. V was trimmed by 3 bases and J by 7 bases, leaving 16 bases between them.

The V gene is TRBV5-1, the J gene TRBJ1-3; D remains ambiguous. Looked up from germline, CDR1 is SGHRS and CDR2 is YFSETQ. V was shortened by 4 bases and J by 0 bases, with 14 bases between the two germline ends. CDR3 length equals 16 residues. The CDR3 region is CASSLYPSGSGNTIYF. CDR3 nucleotides: TGCGCCAGCAGCCTCTATCCGAGCGGCTCTGGAAACACCATATATTTT.